This T cell receptor (beta chain) was captured in a study of OX40 agonist ivuxolimab in advanced cancers. Only in-frame clones appear in the TCRdb table, and some are missing; sequencing was by immunoSEQ multiplex PCR. The profile shows about 72,000 clones, roughly nine tenths of them singletons. The CDR3 extends over 18 amino acids. V shed 4 bases, J shed 3 bases, and the junction held 15 bases outside the gene matches. Per germline, CDR1 LGHNA and CDR2 YNFKEQ. The gene calls are TRBV4-2 and TRBJ2-3; 8 bases fit TRBD2. The material sequenced was CD4+ or CD8+ T cells sorted from blood, taken in a trial of the OX40 agonist ivuxolimab. The receptor's source is an adult with an advanced solid tumor such as melanoma, head and neck, liver or kidney cancer. The CDR3 protein is CASSPRGVAGRLTDTQYF. The CDR3 coding sequence is TGTGCCAGCAGCCCCCGGGGGGTAGCGGGGCGGTTAACAGATACGCAGTATTTT.